This T cell receptor (beta chain) was observed in a study of cytomegalovirus exposure and HLA in healthy donors. There are a few counts of this clone. The PCR used 60 Vbeta and 13 Jbeta primers. Data came from immunoSEQ multiplex PCR; TCRdb stores just in-frame clones and leaves some out. The repertoire holds 90,000 to 150,000 clones, with 74% as singletons. V was clipped by 4 bases and J by 0 bases, with 10 bases between them. From germline, CDR1 is LNHNV and CDR2 YYDKDF (reference sequence). This CDR3 has 16 residues. This TCR was sampled from a human donor in good health. The sequenced material came from PBMCs. This chain uses TRBV15 with TRBJ2-6, with D maybe TRBD1 (5 bases). CDR3 nucleotides: TGTGCCACCAGCAAGTACAGGTTCTCTGGGGCCAACGTCCTGACTTTC. The encoded protein is CATSKYRFSGANVLTF. Full variable domain (rest looked up from reference TRBV15 and TRBJ2-6): DAMVIQNPRYQVTQFGKPVTLSCSQTLNHNVMYWYQQKSSQAPKLLFHYYDKDFNNEADTPDNFQSRRPNTSFCFLDIRSPGLGDTAMYLCATSKYRFSGANVLTFGAGSRLTVL.